A single sample gave rise to the 8 T cell receptor beta chains below, sequenced in a study of OX40 agonist ivuxolimab in advanced cancers. TCRdb's table, derived via immunoSEQ multiplex PCR, lists solely in-frame clones and lacks some. The sample lists roughly 64,000 clones, around 84% occurring once. This specimen consisted of CD4+ or CD8+ T cells sorted from blood, obtained in a trial of the OX40 agonist ivuxolimab. The receptors here all came from an adult with an advanced solid tumor such as melanoma, head and neck, liver or kidney cancer.

The genes are TRBV7-2 and TRBJ2-1; D might be TRBD1 (6 bases). The CDR3 extends over 18 amino acids. Germline loops: CDR1 SGHTA, CDR2 FQGNSA. Trimming stripped 5 bases from V and 0 bases from J, with 20 bases between. CDR3 sequence: CASSLAQRTASSYNEQFF. CDR3 nucleotide sequence: TGTGCCAGCAGCCTCGCTCAAAGGACAGCGAGCTCCTACAATGAGCAGTTCTTC.

The chain links TRBV7-9 to TRBJ2-3, with D tentatively TRBD2 (6 bases). Germline V gene data show CDR1 as SEHNR and CDR2 as FQNEAQ (reference sequence). This CDR3 is 16 amino acids long. V gave up 1 base and J gave up 1 base, with 12 bases separating them. The CDR3 DNA follows: TGTGCCAGCAGCTTAGGTGGGGGGACGGGCACAGATACGCAGTATTTT. This translates into CASSLGGGTGTDTQYF.

This chain links TRBV11-2 with TRBJ2-7, with 7 bases fitting TRBD1. The V segment lost 3 bases and the J segment 3 bases; nucleotides outside the gene matches: 5. Germline V lookup: CDR1 SGHAT, CDR2 FQNNGV. The CDR3 sequence is 14 residues long. CDR3 protein: CASSLQGGFYEQYF. The CDR3 coding sequence is TGTGCCAGCAGCTTGCAAGGGGGCTTCTACGAGCAGTACTTC.

The chain couples TRBV28 to TRBJ2-7; no clear D. V lost 5 bases to trimming and J lost 0 bases, with 5 bases between them. This CDR3 is 12 amino acids long. CDR1 MDHEN and CDR2 SYDVKM come from the germline V gene. The CDR3 coding sequence is TGTGCCAGCAGTCAATACTCCTACGAGCAGTACTTC. This codes for CASSQYSYEQYF.

The chain links TRBV7-8 to TRBJ1-2, with 10 bases lining up with TRBD1. J lost 6 bases, V lost 6 bases, and 1 base had no gene match. CDR1 and CDR2 (germline): SGHVS, FQNEAQ. CDR3 length equals 12 residues. For the CDR3, the DNA is TGTGCCAGCAGGGACAGGGGGGATGGCTACACCTTC. Protein product: CASRDRGDGYTF. The full variable domain, its missing parts supplied by reference TRBV7-8 and TRBJ1-2, is GAGVSQSPRYKVAKRGQDVALRCDPISGHVSLFWYQQALGQGPEFLTYFQNEAQLDKSGLPSDRFFAERPEGSVSTLKIQRTQQEDSAVYLCASRDRGDGYTFGSGTRLTVV.

J is TRBJ2-5 and V is TRBV19, with D possibly being TRBD2 (6 bases). The V and J ends lost 1 base and 11 bases respectively, with 20 bases between them. CDR1 LNHDA and CDR2 SQIVND come from the germline V gene (reference sequence). This CDR3 is built from 15 residues. CDR3 bases: TGTGCCAGTAGTATAGCTGGCACGGGACTCTCTGAGCAGTACTTC. This codes for CASSIAGTGLSEQYF.

The chain is built from TRBV7-6 and TRBJ2-2; D ambiguous. V was pared by 2 bases and J by 5 bases, with 12 bases between. Germline CDR1 and CDR2: SGHVS and FNYEAQ. This CDR3 spans 15 amino acids. CDR3 sequence: CASSLRQLGTGELFF. In nucleotides, the CDR3 is TGTGCCAGCAGCTTACGGCAGTTGGGTACCGGGGAGCTGTTTTTT. The whole variable domain, remainder taken from reference TRBV7-6 and TRBJ2-2, is GAGVSQSPRYKVTKRGQDVALRCDPISGHVSLYWYRQALGQGPEFLTYFNYEAQQDKSGLPNDRFSAERPEGSISTLTIQRTEQRDSAMYRCASSLRQLGTGELFFGEGSRLTVL.

This chain connects TRBV30 to TRBJ1-3, with D possibly matching TRBD1 (6 bases). The ends were cut back, 4 bases at V and 2 bases at J, with 15 bases in the middle. This CDR3 is 15 amino acids long. The germline gives CDR1 GTSNPN, CDR2 SVGIG (reference sequence). CDR3 DNA: TGTGCCTGGATCCCCCGCGACAGGACTGGAAACACCATATATTTT. It encodes CAWIPRDRTGNTIYF.